The table lists the clone carrying this TCR beta chain with a few counts. The source of the sample is a study of T cells in Graves' hyperthyroidism and ophthalmopathy. Germline V gene lookup returns CDR1 MNHNS and CDR2 SASEGT. The CDR3 has 13 amino acids. Trimming removed 6 bases at V and 1 base at J, with 9 bases between. The CDR3 regions of TCR beta were amplified from RNA transcripts. The TCR CDR3 was amplified in a first-round RT-PCR using the HTBI primer set. In TCRdb, the multiplex PCR reads were re-called with MiXCR into one record per CDR3 protein. This sample has some 720,000 distinct CDR3 sequences, with around 17% found just once.

This TCR was sampled from a man in his late teens or twenties with Graves' hyperthyroidism. The V gene is TRBV6-1, the J gene TRBJ1-1; D ambiguous. The sample was blood. CDR3 sequence reads: CASSWYQNTEAFF. The CDR3 DNA reads TGTGCCAGCAGCTGGTATCAGAACACTGAAGCTTTCTTT.